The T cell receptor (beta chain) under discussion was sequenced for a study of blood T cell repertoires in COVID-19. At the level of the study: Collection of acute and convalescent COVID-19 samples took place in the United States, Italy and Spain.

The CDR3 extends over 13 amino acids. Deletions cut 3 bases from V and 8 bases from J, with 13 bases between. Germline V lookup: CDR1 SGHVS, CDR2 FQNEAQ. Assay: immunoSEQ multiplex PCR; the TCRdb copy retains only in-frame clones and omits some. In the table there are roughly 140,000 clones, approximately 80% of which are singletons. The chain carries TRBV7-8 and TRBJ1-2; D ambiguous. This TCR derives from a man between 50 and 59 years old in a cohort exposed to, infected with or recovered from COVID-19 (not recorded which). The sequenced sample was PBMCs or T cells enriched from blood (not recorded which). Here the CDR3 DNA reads TGTGCCAGCAGCTTTGACACCATCGCGGGCTACACCTTC. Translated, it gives CASSFDTIAGYTF.